One sample yielded the 24 T cell receptor beta chains listed below, sequenced in a study of CD8+CD57+ T cells in acquired aplastic anemia (dated by TCRdb to 2017 to 2018). The patients picked for sequencing were ones in whom flow cytometry had shown an expansion of CD8+CD57+ cells. The sample was run on an Illumina HiSeq 2000. Profiling of TCR beta VDJ combinations and CDR3 sequences used genomic DNA as the template. The raw public reads went through TCRdb reprocessing: fastp at Q25, MiXCR clone calling, in-frame beta chains kept. CDR3 protein sequences are deduplicated, and each keeps its most common genes and DNA. For this sample there are about 98,000 distinct CDR3 sequences; around 62% appear just once. The ten largest clonotypes hold 50% to 70% of the sample. Sequencing used sorted CD4+, CD8+, or CD8+CD57+ T cells (not recorded which) from PBMCs. These TCRs come from a human donor with aplastic anemia.

The rearrangement joins TRBV24-1 to TRBJ2-2, with D unresolved. V was clipped by 9 bases and J by 0 bases, with 7 bases between them. CDR1 and CDR2 (germline): KGHDR, SFDVKD. CDR3 length: 13 residues. The CDR3 DNA reads as TGTGCCACCTTTGGGGCGAACACCGGGGAGCTGTTTTTT. It translates to CATFGANTGELFF.

The chain links TRBV20-1 to TRBJ1-3, with TRBD1 identical over 7 bases. After removal of 7 bases from V and 1 base from J, the junction contained 1 base not matched to a gene. Germline V lookup: CDR1 DFQATT, CDR2 SNEGSKA (reference sequence). This CDR3 is built from 12 residues. CDR3 sequence (DNA): TGCAGTGGACAGGGTTCTGGAAACACCATATATTTT. This gives the protein CSGQGSGNTIYF.

This chain links TRBV2 with TRBJ2-7; D is ambiguous. The germline V and J ends were trimmed by 6 bases and 2 bases, with 8 bases remaining between them. The germline V gene has CDR1 SNHLY and CDR2 FYNNEI. The CDR3 is made up of 12 amino acids. CDR3 coding DNA: TGTGCCAGCAGATGGATGGCCTACGAGCAGTACTTC. Translating it yields CASRWMAYEQYF.

The V call is TRBV5-5, the J call TRBJ2-1; no reliable D call. The J call may not be correct, given that the DNA end is closer to TRBJ2-7. CDR3 length: 13 amino acids. Germline V gene lookup returns CDR1 SGHKS and CDR2 YYEKEE (reference sequence). Here the CDR3 DNA reads TGTGCCAGCAGCTTGTTAGGCGTCGCTGAGCAGTACTTC. Amino acids: CASSLLGVAEQYF.

This clonotype was detected many times. This chain uses TRBV7-9 with TRBJ2-5, with TRBD1 matching 7 bases. The J segment lost 5 bases and the V segment lost 4 bases, leaving 13 bases of the junction unmatched. The CDR3 spans 16 residues. The germline V gene has CDR1 SEHNR and CDR2 FQNEAQ (reference sequence). The CDR3 region is CASSSQGGAQVETQYF. Written as DNA, the CDR3 is TGTGCCAGCAGCTCCCAAGGGGGCGCGCAAGTGGAGACCCAGTACTTC.

The CDR3 bases are TGCAGTGCCCCGGTAAGGGGTCAGGGGGGTGATGGCTACACCTTC. It is translated as CSAPVRGQGGDGYTF. The V call is TRBV20-1, the J call TRBJ1-2; 7 bases line up with TRBD1. The V segment lost 6 bases and the J segment 6 bases; nucleotides outside the gene matches: 16. CDR3 size: 15 residues. Germline CDR1 DFQATT, CDR2 SNEGSKA (reference sequence).

This chain connects TRBV5-4 to TRBJ2-5; 11 bases agree with TRBD2. The CDR3 sequence is 15 residues long. The germline V gene has CDR1 SGHNT and CDR2 YYREEE (reference sequence). J was trimmed by 6 bases and V by 4 bases; bases with no gene match: 8. CDR3 sequence (DNA): TGTGCCAGCAGCGTCACTAGCGGGAGTACCCAGACCCAGTACTTC. Its translation: CASSVTSGSTQTQYF.

The rearrangement uses TRBV2 and TRBJ1-2, with unresolved D. Trimming took off 2 bases at V and 5 bases at J, with 9 bases between the two ends. The CDR3 is made up of 13 amino acids. CDR1 and CDR2 from the germline V gene are SNHLY and FYNNEI. Here the CDR3 reads CASSELWTYGYTF. The CDR3, as DNA: TGTGCCAGCAGTGAACTCTGGACTTATGGCTACACCTTC.

The chain joins TRBV10-3 to TRBJ2-4, with 12 bases that match TRBD1. V shed 7 bases, J shed 5 bases, and the junction held 6 bases outside the gene matches. The CDR3 loop spans 15 amino acids. Germline lookup yields CDR1 ENHRY and CDR2 SYGVKD. This CDR3 reads CAITPGQGAENIQYF. The CDR3 DNA sequence: TGTGCCATCACCCCGGGACAGGGGGCCGAAAACATTCAGTACTTC.

This sequence joins TRBV11-1 and TRBJ2-7; TRBD2 matches 15 bases. The ends lost 4 bases at V and 4 bases at J; junction bases unmatched: 8. CDR3 length: 17 residues. CDR1 and CDR2 (germline): SGHAT, FQDESV (reference sequence). The DNA of the CDR3 is TGTGCCAGCAGCTCCGGACTAGCGGGAGGGCCTAAGTACGAGCAGTACTTC. Its translation: CASSSGLAGGPKYEQYF. Based on the CDR3 plus reference TRBV11-1 and TRBJ2-7, the full variable domain is EAEVAQSPRYKITEKSQAVAFWCDPISGHATLYWYRQILGQGPELLVQFQDESVVDDSQLPKDRFSAERLKGVDSTLKIQPAELGDSAMYLCASSSGLAGGPKYEQYFGPGTRLTVT.

Note on this clonotype: A much more abundant neighbour one base away suggests this may be a read error. The J gene is TRBJ2-3, the V gene TRBV6-1; TRBD2 agrees at 7 bases. Losses at the gene ends were 4 bases for V and 1 base for J; bases not matched to a gene: 11. The CDR3 extends over 17 amino acids. Germline lookup yields CDR1 MNHNS and CDR2 SASEGT. The CDR3 region is CASSGAVAGSGTDTQYF. The CDR3, as DNA: TGTGCCAGCAGTGGAGCGGTAGCGGGTAGCGGCACAGATACGCAGTATTTT.

This clonotype was observed a few times. This chain connects TRBV20-1 to TRBJ2-7; no definite D call. The CDR3 has 16 amino acids. The ends were cut back, 5 bases at V and 3 bases at J, with 23 bases in the middle. CDR1 is DFQATT and CDR2 is SNEGSKA in the germline V gene (reference sequence). The CDR3 loop is CSAPTRHRQGFYEQYF. The CDR3 nucleotides read TGCAGTGCTCCTACTCGACACAGACAAGGCTTCTACGAGCAGTACTTC.

The CDR3 sequence: CASSQWSGGETQYF. In nucleotides, the CDR3 is TGTGCCAGCAGCCAGTGGTCGGGTGGGGAGACCCAGTACTTC. The chain has TRBV7-9 and TRBJ2-5; D not certain. V shed 5 bases and J shed 5 bases, with 15 bases lying between them. This CDR3 has 14 amino acids. CDR1 is SEHNR and CDR2 is FQNEAQ in the germline V gene (reference sequence).

Points on this clonotype: It may be a read error: a sequence one base away is much more abundant. J is TRBJ2-7 and V is TRBV2; TRBD1 aligns across 9 bases. The CDR3 consists of 12 residues. CDR1 is SNHLY, CDR2 FYNNEI, per germline. V shed 8 bases and J 1 base; nucleotides not matched to a gene: 0. Here the CDR3 DNA reads TGTGCCAGCGGGACAGGGTCCTACGAGCAGTACTTC. It yields the protein CASGTGSYEQYF. Full variable domain (remainder filled in from reference TRBV2 and TRBJ2-7): EPEVTQTPSHQVTQMGQEVILRCVPISNHLYFYWYRQILGQKVEFLVSFYNNEISEKSEIFDDQFSVERPDGSNFTLKIRSTKLEDSAMYFCASGTGSYEQYFGPGTRLTVT.

The gene calls are TRBV5-1 and TRBJ1-2, with D possibly matching TRBD1 (5 bases). Trimming cost V 5 bases and J 2 bases, with 16 bases left between them. The CDR3 length is 15 residues. Germline V CDR1 and CDR2: SGHRS, YFSETQ. Here the CDR3 DNA reads TGCGCCAGCAGTCGACAGCTAGGATTGAACTATGGCTACACCTTC. Residues: CASSRQLGLNYGYTF. The entire variable domain, with the rest obtained from reference TRBV5-1 and TRBJ1-2, is as follows: KAGVTQTPRYLIKTRGQQVTLSCSPISGHRSVSWYQQTPGQGLQFLFEYFSETQRNKGNFPGRFSGRQFSNSRSEMNVSTLELGDSALYLCASSRQLGLNYGYTFGSGTRLTVV.

This clonotype has at least ten counts. The J gene is TRBJ1-2, the V gene TRBV6-5; D gene uncertain. V lost 2 bases and J 8 bases, leaving 18 bases between the germline ends. Germline-derived CDR1 and CDR2 are MNHEY and SVGAGI. This CDR3 comprises 15 residues. The CDR3 DNA reads as TGTGCCAGCAGTTACGGTCTCGGTGCAACTGGCGGCTACACCTTC. This codes for CASSYGLGATGGYTF.

V and J are TRBV7-8 and TRBJ2-7; no definite D call. Germline-derived CDR1 and CDR2 are SGHVS and FQNEAQ. This CDR3 spans 13 amino acids. The V gene lost 2 bases and the J gene lost 5 bases, with 10 bases spanning the gap. CDR3 amino acids: CASSLPAANEQYF. The CDR3 DNA follows: TGTGCCAGCAGCTTACCGGCCGCAAACGAGCAGTACTTC.

V gene TRBV4-1 combines with J gene TRBJ2-7; D ambiguous. The CDR3 has 13 residues. The ends were cut back, 1 base at V and 11 bases at J, with 15 bases in the middle. CDR1 is MGHRA, CDR2 YSYEKL, per germline. The CDR3 reads CASSQGLKEQEYF. CDR3 bases: TGCGCCAGCAGCCAAGGCCTAAAGGAACAAGAGTACTTC.

The genes are TRBV24-1 and TRBJ1-1; D is perhaps TRBD1 (6 bases). The germline V and J ends were trimmed by 3 bases and 9 bases, with 10 bases remaining between them. The length of the CDR3 is 12 residues. CDR1 and CDR2 from the germline V gene are KGHDR and SFDVKD. The CDR3 DNA is TGTGCCACCAGTGATCTACAGGGAAAAGCTTTCTTT. Protein sequence: CATSDLQGKAFF.

V usage is TRBV7-2 and J usage is TRBJ2-5; D may be TRBD1 or TRBD2 (5 bases each). The CDR3 extends over 16 amino acids. Trimming pared 3 bases from V and 5 bases from J, leaving 19 bases between. Germline assignment: CDR1 SGHTA and CDR2 FQGNSA. The CDR3 spells CASSFGFGAPDETQYF. CDR3 nucleotides: TGTGCCAGCAGCTTCGGTTTCGGGGCGCCGGACGAGACCCAGTACTTC.

This chain uses TRBV15 with TRBJ2-1, with 9 bases lining up with TRBD1. CDR3 length: 16 amino acids. Germline-derived CDR1 and CDR2 are LNHNV and YYDKDF (reference sequence). J lost 1 base, V lost 5 bases, and 6 bases had no gene match. CDR3 amino acids: CATSLLTGGSYNEQFF. The CDR3 bases are TGTGCCACCAGCCTCCTGACAGGGGGGTCCTACAATGAGCAGTTCTTC.

This chain links TRBV20-1 with TRBJ2-7; 7 bases line up with TRBD2. This CDR3 region has 14 residues. J gave up 3 bases and V 0 bases, and 5 bases lay outside the gene matches. The germline gives CDR1 DFQATT, CDR2 SNEGSKA (reference sequence). CDR3 DNA sequence: TGCAGTGCTAGAGATCTTGCGGGAGACTACGAGCAGTACTTC. Translation gives CSARDLAGDYEQYF.

This chain connects TRBV29-1 to TRBJ2-7, with 8 bases matching TRBD1. Trimming took 1 base from V and 2 from J; bases not matched to a gene: 4. The CDR3 runs to 14 residues. Per germline, CDR1 SQVTM and CDR2 ANQGSEA. CDR3 region: CSVEGTGKPYEQYF. The CDR3 region has the DNA TGCAGCGTTGAAGGGACAGGGAAACCCTACGAGCAGTACTTC.

This chain joins TRBV5-8 and TRBJ2-7; D gene ambiguous. The CDR3 loop spans 12 amino acids. Germline V gene sequence: CDR1 SGHTS, CDR2 YDEGEE. The V end was cut by 5 bases, the J end by 3 bases, with 9 bases between. CDR3 amino acids: CASRQTGYEQYF. CDR3 DNA sequence: TGTGCCAGCAGGCAGACTGGCTACGAGCAGTACTTC.